The entry that follows covers one T cell receptor beta chain sequence. What it binds is not known. The data stem from a study of T cell repertoires in cytomegalovirus infection. At the level of the study: A matching HLA type, together with CMV infection, was signaled by public TCR beta signatures. Study-level results: Carriers of CMV plus the relevant HLA were identified by cumulative public TCR beta family frequency. The ex vivo response was dominated by HLA-C-restricted CMV-specific TCR beta clonotypes.

CDR1 and CDR2 from the germline V gene are MDHEN and SYDVKM. CDR3 length: 14 residues. V was pared by 6 bases and J by 2 bases, with 14 bases between. MiXCR, run by TCRdb on the reads, gives a single entry per CDR3 protein. Of 400,000 to 550,000 distinct CDR3 sequences in the sample, approximately 10% were seen once. J is TRBJ2-7 and V is TRBV28, with D possibly TRBD2 on 6 matching bases. The sequence was obtained from a human donor in good health (CMV status not recorded). Some clones in this sample may be carry-over from other donors' samples. Sequenced sample: PBMCs. The CDR3 bases are TGTGCCAGCAGGGGGACTCCGGAGACCTACGAGCAGTACTTC. Residues: CASRGTPETYEQYF.